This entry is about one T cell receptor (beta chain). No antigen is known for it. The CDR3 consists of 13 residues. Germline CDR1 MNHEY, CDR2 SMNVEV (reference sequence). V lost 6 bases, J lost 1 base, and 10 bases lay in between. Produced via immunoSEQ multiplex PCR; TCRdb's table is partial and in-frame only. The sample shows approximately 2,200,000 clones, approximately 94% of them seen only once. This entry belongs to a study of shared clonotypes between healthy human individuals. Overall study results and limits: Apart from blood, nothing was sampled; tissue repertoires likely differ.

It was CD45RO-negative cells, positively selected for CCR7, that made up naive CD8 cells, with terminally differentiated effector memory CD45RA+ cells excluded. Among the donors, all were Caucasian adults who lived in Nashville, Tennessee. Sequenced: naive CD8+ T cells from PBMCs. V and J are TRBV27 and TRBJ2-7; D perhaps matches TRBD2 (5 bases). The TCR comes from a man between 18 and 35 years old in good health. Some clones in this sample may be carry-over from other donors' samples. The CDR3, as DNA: TGTGCCAGCAGAGGACTGAGTTCCTACGAGCAGTACTTC. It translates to CASRGLSSYEQYF.